This T cell receptor (beta chain) came from a study of cytomegalovirus exposure and HLA in healthy donors. Study-wide results and limits: High sensitivity and specificity were reportedly achieved when the classifier diagnosed cytomegalovirus status. Previous analysis showed most TCR beta V segments were productive about 90% or about 30% of the time. V- and J-gene trimming in TCR beta was tied to a missense DCLRE1C variant by an analysis performed later.

Trimming at V came to 3 bases and at J to 5 bases, leaving 2 bases not matched to a gene. CDR3 size: 13 residues. Per the germline V gene, CDR1 is MNHNS and CDR2 is SASEGT. With 60 Vbeta and 13 Jbeta primers, the PCR was carried out. Repertoires were generated with immunoSEQ multiplex PCR, while TCRdb's copy carries only in-frame clones and drops some. The sample lists under 200,000 clones; roughly 76% were seen once. As for this clone: Its specificity is unknown.

The sample comprised PBMCs. This chain joins TRBV6-1 and TRBJ2-3, with 7 bases lining up with TRBD1. This receptor was obtained from a human donor in good health. The CDR3: CASSDTGVDTQYF. The CDR3 bases are TGTGCCAGCAGTGACACAGGGGTAGATACGCAGTATTTT.